These 20 T cell receptor beta chains share one sample of origin, sequenced in a study of PD-1 blockade in mismatch repair-deficient tumors. Profiled with immunoSEQ multiplex PCR; TCRdb holds only in-frame clones, not every one. Of 38,000 or so clones listed, about 88% are singletons. The source was peripheral blood, collected 76 weeks after starting pembrolizumab. These receptors all come from an adult with mismatch repair-deficient cancer.

This chain joins TRBV28 and TRBJ1-2, with 7 positions matching TRBD1. V lost 6 bases and J lost 4; bases outside the gene matches: 11. Per germline, CDR1 MDHEN and CDR2 SYDVKM. The length of the CDR3 is 15 residues. The CDR3 here is CASSSGQELSYGYTF. DNA for the CDR3: TGTGCCAGCAGCTCTGGACAGGAACTCTCCTATGGCTACACCTTC.

The V and J genes are TRBV15 and TRBJ1-1; unclear D gene. Germline V lookup: CDR1 LNHNV, CDR2 YYDKDF (reference sequence). There are 13 residues in the CDR3. V lost 0 bases and J 6 bases, leaving 8 bases between the germline ends. CDR3 residues: CATSRERYPEAFF. The CDR3 coding sequence is TGTGCCACCAGCAGAGAACGATATCCTGAAGCTTTCTTT.

The CDR3 loop reads CASSEERIYEQYF. The CDR3, as DNA: TGTGCCAGCAGTGAAGAGAGAATCTACGAGCAGTACTTC. This rearrangement joins TRBV6-1 to TRBJ2-5; D call uncertain. TRBJ2-7 explains the end of the DNA better; the J call may be wrong. CDR1 and CDR2 (germline): MNHNS, SASEGT. This CDR3 is built from 13 residues.

V usage is TRBV4-3 and J usage is TRBJ2-7, with D uncertain. V dropped 0 bases and J dropped 2 bases, with 11 bases sitting between them. The germline V gene encodes CDR1 LGHNA and CDR2 YSLEER. This CDR3 contains 15 residues. The CDR3 sequence is CASSQEIQRTYEQYF. CDR3 nucleotide sequence: TGCGCCAGCAGCCAAGAAATACAGAGGACCTACGAGCAGTACTTC.

V is TRBV7-9 and J is TRBJ1-2; TRBD1 might be the D (6 bases). Trimming stripped 1 base from V and 2 bases from J, with 17 bases between. The CDR3 covers 17 residues. Germline assignment: CDR1 SEHNR and CDR2 FQNEAQ (reference sequence). The CDR3: CASSLGDPGHANYGYTF. CDR3 bases: TGTGCCAGCAGCTTAGGGGATCCGGGACACGCGAACTATGGCTACACCTTC.

The rearrangement uses TRBV20-1 and TRBJ2-1; D remains unclear. CDR1 and CDR2 (germline): DFQATT, SNEGSKA (reference sequence). V lost 5 bases and J 5 bases, leaving 7 bases between the germline ends. This CDR3 spans 11 amino acids. The CDR3, as DNA: TGCAGTGCTGGGTTGAACAATGAGCAGTTCTTC. This encodes CSAGLNNEQFF.

The chain joins TRBV19 to TRBJ1-1; D gene uncertain. This CDR3 is built from 13 residues. Trimming removed 3 bases from V and 3 bases from J, with 8 bases in between. Per germline, CDR1 LNHDA and CDR2 SQIVND (reference sequence). CDR3 sequence (DNA): TGTGCCAGTAGTATGCAGGTTGACACTGAAGCTTTCTTT. Its translation: CASSMQVDTEAFF.

The rearrangement joins TRBV9 to TRBJ2-7; TRBD1 agrees at 7 bases. This CDR3 has 15 residues. In germline, CDR1 is SGDLS, CDR2 YYNGEE. V dropped 2 bases and J dropped 0; count of bases not matched to a gene: 5. Written as DNA, the CDR3 is TGTGCCAGCAGCGTCGGACAGGATTACTCCTACGAGCAGTACTTC. Translated, it gives CASSVGQDYSYEQYF.

The chain uses TRBV7-9 and TRBJ2-1; 12 nucleotides line up with TRBD2. This CDR3 spans 17 amino acids. V lost 5 bases and J lost 4; bases outside the gene matches: 9. Germline lookup yields CDR1 SEHNR and CDR2 FQNEAQ (reference sequence). CDR3: CASSLRPTSGSYNEQFF. As DNA, the CDR3 is TGTGCCAGCAGCCTTCGACCGACTAGCGGGAGTTACAATGAGCAGTTCTTC.

The chain joins TRBV18 to TRBJ2-1; the match to TRBD2 covers 12 bases. From germline, CDR1 is KGHSH and CDR2 LQKENI. The CDR3 consists of 17 residues. The V segment lost 0 bases and the J segment 10 bases; nucleotides outside the gene matches: 10. CDR3 DNA sequence: TGTGCCAGCTCACCACCGTTTCTAGCGGGAGGGCAGTGGGAGCAGTTCTTC. Protein sequence: CASSPPFLAGGQWEQFF.

The CDR3 nucleotides read TGTGCCAGTTCAGGCTACCGGCCCACAGATACGCAGTATTTT. Amino acid sequence: CASSGYRPTDTQYF. The chain has TRBV28 and TRBJ2-3; D unclear. The V end was cut by 9 bases, the J end by 2 bases, with 15 bases between. Germline V gene sequence: CDR1 MDHEN, CDR2 SYDVKM. This CDR3 contains 14 residues.

For the CDR3, the DNA is TGTGCCAGCAGTCGGACAGAAGCTAACTATGGCTACACCTTC. This codes for CASSRTEANYGYTF. J is TRBJ1-2 and V is TRBV7-8; weak D call: TRBD1 (6 bases). Germline V lookup: CDR1 SGHVS, CDR2 FQNEAQ. This CDR3 has 14 residues. Trimming cost V 6 bases and J 0 bases, with 11 bases left between them. The full variable domain, its missing parts supplied by reference TRBV7-8 and TRBJ1-2, is GAGVSQSPRYKVAKRGQDVALRCDPISGHVSLFWYQQALGQGPEFLTYFQNEAQLDKSGLPSDRFFAERPEGSVSTLKIQRTQQEDSAVYLCASSRTEANYGYTFGSGTRLTVV.

The chain has TRBV5-4 and TRBJ2-7; TRBD2 agrees at 11 bases. Germline V CDR1 and CDR2: SGHNT, YYREEE (reference sequence). The CDR3 extends over 16 amino acids. After removal of 1 base from V and 7 bases from J, the junction contained 10 bases not matched to a gene. The CDR3 sequence is CASSLPLAGGPEEQYF. In nucleotides, the CDR3 is TGTGCCAGCAGCTTGCCTTTAGCGGGAGGGCCGGAGGAGCAGTACTTC.

The V and J genes are TRBV27 and TRBJ1-5; D might be TRBD1 (6 bases). Germline lookup yields CDR1 MNHEY and CDR2 SMNVEV (reference sequence). CDR3 length equals 16 residues. Trimming stripped 4 bases from V and 7 bases from J, with 20 bases between. As DNA, the CDR3 is TGTGCCAGCAGTTCCGCCTCGACAGGTTCGGGACAGCCCCAGCATTTT. This encodes CASSSASTGSGQPQHF.

The V and J genes are TRBV28 and TRBJ2-3, with D tentatively TRBD1 (6 bases). The length of the CDR3 is 13 residues. V was shortened by 6 bases and J by 2 bases, with 9 bases between the two germline ends. The germline CDR1 and CDR2 sequences are MDHEN and SYDVKM. As DNA, the CDR3 is TGTGCCAGCAGCGGACAGTTCACAGATACGCAGTATTTT. Its translation: CASSGQFTDTQYF.

This clone qualifies as large. The gene calls are TRBV11-3 and TRBJ2-7; unclear D gene. The CDR3 spans 14 residues. V dropped 3 bases and J dropped 4 bases, with 13 bases sitting between them. Germline assignment: CDR1 SGHNT and CDR2 YENEEA. CDR3 sequence (DNA): TGTGCCAGCAGCTTTCGGCAAAGTGCGTACGAGCAGTACTTC. This codes for CASSFRQSAYEQYF.

A remark on this clone: A read error may produce the germline difference seen at one junction end. The chain uses TRBV7-7 and TRBJ2-2; no definite D call. Germline V gene lookup returns CDR1 SSHAT and CDR2 FNYEAQ (reference sequence). The CDR3 has 12 amino acids. CDR3 sequence: CASSSEAGELFF. As DNA, the CDR3 is TGTGCTAGCAGCTCCGAGGCCGGGGAGCTGTTTTTT.

This chain links TRBV6-6 with TRBJ1-2; 7 bases map to TRBD1. V dropped 6 bases and J dropped 13; count of bases not matched to a gene: 14. The V gene's germline CDR1 is MNHNY and CDR2 SVGAGI (reference sequence). The CDR3 runs 13 residues. This CDR3 reads CASSERDSRVGTF. DNA of the CDR3: TGTGCCAGCAGCGAACGGGACAGCCGCGTCGGCACCTTC.

On this clone itself: Its ends do not fully match the called genes, so a read error is possible. The rearrangement uses TRBV7-7 and TRBJ2-3; the D gene could be TRBD1 or TRBD2 (6 bases each). The length of the CDR3 is 16 residues. Germline values: CDR1 SSHAT, CDR2 FNYEAQ (reference sequence). The CDR3 region has the DNA TGTGCTAGCAGCTTCCTTCCGGGGGCTAGCACAGATACGCAGTATTTT. Protein product: CASSFLPGASTDTQYF.

V gene TRBV6-6 combines with J gene TRBJ1-2; 7 nucleotides line up with TRBD1. The CDR3 is made up of 15 amino acids. Trimming took 6 bases from V and 3 from J; bases not matched to a gene: 10. Germline V gene lookup returns CDR1 MNHNY and CDR2 SVGAGI (reference sequence). Written as DNA, the CDR3 is TGTGCCAGCAGCATCCCGGGTGACAGGGACTATGGCTACACCTTC. Protein sequence: CASSIPGDRDYGYTF.